A single sample gave rise to the 5 T cell receptor beta chains below, sequenced in a study of blood T cell repertoires in COVID-19. The data were produced by immunoSEQ multiplex PCR, yet TCRdb's version contains in-frame clones alone and is incomplete. The sample contains 200,000 to 250,000 clones, 86% of which appear only once. Material for sequencing was peripheral blood. The receptor source for this set is a woman between 50 and 59 years old with acute or convalescent COVID-19.

This chain links TRBV5-4 with TRBJ1-6; TRBD1 might be the D (6 bases). The CDR3 consists of 14 residues. The V end lost 7 bases, the J end lost 7 bases, and 15 bases lay between the germline ends. CDR1 and CDR2 (germline): SGHNT, YYREEE (reference sequence). As DNA, the CDR3 is TGTGCCAGCCAAAGCACAGGGAGCAATTCACCCCTCCACTTT. Its protein is CASQSTGSNSPLHF.

V and J are TRBV4-1 and TRBJ1-4, with D perhaps TRBD1 (6 bases). Trimming shortened V by 0 bases and J by 7 bases, and 15 bases separated the two germline ends. The CDR3 has 16 residues. Germline CDR1 and CDR2: MGHRA and YSYEKL. This CDR3 is CASSQDWMGGGEKLFF. CDR3 in DNA: TGCGCCAGCAGCCAAGACTGGATGGGAGGGGGTGAAAAACTGTTTTTT.

The V gene is TRBV6-2 or TRBV6-3, the J gene TRBJ2-3; 12 nucleotides align to TRBD2. CDR3 length equals 17 residues. The germline CDR1 and CDR2 sequences are MNHEY and SVGEGT. The V and J ends lost 5 bases and 8 bases, in that order; junction bases with no gene match: 14. The CDR3 loop reads CASSPDSLAGGPPTQYF. The CDR3 nucleotides read TGTGCCAGCAGTCCGGATTCCCTAGCGGGGGGGCCTCCTACGCAGTATTTT.

The chain combines TRBV9 with TRBJ2-1; 8 bases match TRBD2. V lost 3 bases to trimming and J lost 2 bases; unmatched junction nucleotides: 4. The germline V gene has CDR1 SGDLS and CDR2 YYNGEE. The CDR3 contains 15 residues. The CDR3 DNA sequence: TGTGCCAGCAGCGCCACTAGCGGAACCTACAATGAGCAGTTCTTC. Its protein product is CASSATSGTYNEQFF. Combining the CDR3 with reference TRBV9 and TRBJ2-1 gives the whole variable domain DSGVTQTPKHLITATGQRVTLRCSPRSGDLSVYWYQQSLDQGLQFLIQYYNGEERAKGNILERFSAQQFPDLHSELNLSSLELGDSALYFCASSATSGTYNEQFFGPGTRLTVL.

CDR3 nucleotides: TGTGCCAGCAGTTCCCTTTGGGTTAGCGGGGGGGCAAGTGATACGCAGTATTTT. Amino acid sequence: CASSSLWVSGGASDTQYF. The chain is built from TRBV27 and TRBJ2-3; 11 bases are a match to TRBD2. Per the germline V gene, CDR1 is MNHEY and CDR2 is SMNVEV (reference sequence). V was pared by 4 bases and J by 6 bases, with 15 bases of the junction left unmatched. The CDR3 totals 18 residues.